This T cell receptor beta chain was sequenced for a study of immune heterogeneity within non-small cell lung tumors. Looking at the study overall: There was 1 tumor not otherwise specified, along with approximately 9 non-squamous carcinomas and several squamous cell carcinomas.

Per sample, 600 ng of bulk tumor genomic DNA was the template used. From each primary tumor, several far-apart biopsies were obtained during surgery. Samples came from untreated patients having curative surgery for newly diagnosed non-small cell lung cancer. The TCR beta CDR3 region was amplified by multiplex PCR employing 32 V and 13 J primers. From the multiplex PCR reads, TCRdb called clonotypes with MiXCR, one entry per CDR3 protein. The table records about 1,900 distinct CDR3 sequences, 40% to 50% of them present only once. The CDR3 spans 17 residues. CDR1 is SGDLS, CDR2 YYNGEE, per germline. After removal of 4 bases from V and 0 bases from J, the junction contained 10 bases not matched to a gene.

Sequenced input: lung tumor tissue. The chain couples TRBV9 to TRBJ1-3; 7 nucleotides match TRBD1. The origin of this receptor is a man between 65 and 80 years old with non-small cell lung cancer. CDR3 bases: TGTGCCAGCAGCCCCCCGGGACAGTCCGACTCTGGAAACACCATATATTTT. This codes for CASSPPGQSDSGNTIYF. The complete variable domain, with remaining parts taken from reference TRBV9 and TRBJ1-3, reads DSGVTQTPKHLITATGQRVTLRCSPRSGDLSVYWYQQSLDQGLQFLIQYYNGEERAKGNILERFSAQQFPDLHSELNLSSLELGDSALYFCASSPPGQSDSGNTIYFGEGSWLTVV.